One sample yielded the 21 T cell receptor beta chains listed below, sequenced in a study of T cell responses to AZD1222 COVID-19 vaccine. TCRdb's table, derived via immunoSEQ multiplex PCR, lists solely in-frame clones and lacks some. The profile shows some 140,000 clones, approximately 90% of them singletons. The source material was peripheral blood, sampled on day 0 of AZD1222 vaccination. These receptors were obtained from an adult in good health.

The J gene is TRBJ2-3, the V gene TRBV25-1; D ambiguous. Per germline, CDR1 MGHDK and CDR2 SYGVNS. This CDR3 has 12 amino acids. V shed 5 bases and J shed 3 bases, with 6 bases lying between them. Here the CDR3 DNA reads TGTGCCAGCAGTTTCAAGACAGATACGCAGTATTTT. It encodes CASSFKTDTQYF.

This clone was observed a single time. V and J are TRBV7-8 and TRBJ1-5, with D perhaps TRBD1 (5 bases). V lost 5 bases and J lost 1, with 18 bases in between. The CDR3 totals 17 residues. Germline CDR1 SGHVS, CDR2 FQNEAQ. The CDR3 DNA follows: TGTGCCAGCAGCAGCCGGGTGAAAGGGGAGAGCAATCAGCCCCAGCATTTT. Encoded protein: CASSSRVKGESNQPQHF.

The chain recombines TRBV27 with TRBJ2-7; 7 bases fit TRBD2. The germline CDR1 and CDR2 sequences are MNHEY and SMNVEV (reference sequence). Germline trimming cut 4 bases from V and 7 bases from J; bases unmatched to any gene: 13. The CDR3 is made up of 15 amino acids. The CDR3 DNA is TGTGCCAGCAGTTCCCACGGGAGGCTCGCTAGAGAGCAGTACTTC. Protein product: CASSSHGRLAREQYF.

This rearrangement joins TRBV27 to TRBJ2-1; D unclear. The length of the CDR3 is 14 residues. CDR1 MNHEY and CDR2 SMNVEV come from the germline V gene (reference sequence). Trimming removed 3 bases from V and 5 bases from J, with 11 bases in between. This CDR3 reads CASSLVRDDNEQFF. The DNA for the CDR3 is TGTGCCAGCAGTTTGGTTAGGGATGACAATGAGCAGTTCTTC.

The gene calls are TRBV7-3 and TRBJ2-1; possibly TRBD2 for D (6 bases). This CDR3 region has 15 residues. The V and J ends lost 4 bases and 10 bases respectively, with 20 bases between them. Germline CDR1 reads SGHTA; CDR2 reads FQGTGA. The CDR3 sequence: CASSSFPGLMEEQFF. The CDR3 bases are TGTGCCAGCAGCTCTTTCCCGGGACTCATGGAAGAGCAGTTCTTC. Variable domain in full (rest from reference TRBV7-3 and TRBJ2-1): GAGVSQTPSNKVTEKGKYVELRCDPISGHTALYWYRQSLGQGPEFLIYFQGTGAADDSGLPNDRFFAVRPEGSVSTLKIQRTERGDSAVYLCASSSFPGLMEEQFFGPGTRLTVL.

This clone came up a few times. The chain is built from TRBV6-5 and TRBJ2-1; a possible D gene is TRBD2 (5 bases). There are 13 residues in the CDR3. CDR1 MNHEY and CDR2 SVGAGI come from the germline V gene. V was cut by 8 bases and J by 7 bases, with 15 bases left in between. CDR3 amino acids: CASSRLGGNEQFF. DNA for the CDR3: TGTGCCAGCTCAAGACTCGGAGGTAATGAGCAGTTCTTC.

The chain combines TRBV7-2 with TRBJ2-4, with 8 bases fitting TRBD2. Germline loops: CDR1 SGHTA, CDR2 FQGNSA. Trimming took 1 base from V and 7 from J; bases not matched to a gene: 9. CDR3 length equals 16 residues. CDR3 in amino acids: CASSLVPGGPRNIQYF. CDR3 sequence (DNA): TGTGCCAGCAGCTTAGTCCCGGGAGGGCCTCGGAACATTCAGTACTTC.

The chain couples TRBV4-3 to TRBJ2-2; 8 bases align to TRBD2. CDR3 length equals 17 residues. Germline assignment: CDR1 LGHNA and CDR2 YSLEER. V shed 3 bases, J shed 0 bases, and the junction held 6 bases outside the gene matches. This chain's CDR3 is CASSQGLLAANTGELFF. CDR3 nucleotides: TGCGCCAGCAGCCAGGGATTACTAGCGGCGAACACCGGGGAGCTGTTTTTT.

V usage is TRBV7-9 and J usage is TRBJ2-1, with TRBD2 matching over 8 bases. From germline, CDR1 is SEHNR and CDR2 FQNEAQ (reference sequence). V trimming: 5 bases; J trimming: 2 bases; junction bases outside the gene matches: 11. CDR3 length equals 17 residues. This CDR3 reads CASSPIGLAGTYNEQFF. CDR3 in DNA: TGTGCCAGCAGCCCAATAGGGTTAGCGGGAACCTACAATGAGCAGTTCTTC.

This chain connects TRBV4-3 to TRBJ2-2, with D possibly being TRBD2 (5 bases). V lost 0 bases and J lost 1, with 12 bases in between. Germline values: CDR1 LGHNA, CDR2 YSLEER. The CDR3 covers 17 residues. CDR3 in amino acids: CASSQDHEGLNTGELFF. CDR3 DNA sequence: TGCGCCAGCAGCCAAGATCACGAGGGATTGAACACCGGGGAGCTGTTTTTT.

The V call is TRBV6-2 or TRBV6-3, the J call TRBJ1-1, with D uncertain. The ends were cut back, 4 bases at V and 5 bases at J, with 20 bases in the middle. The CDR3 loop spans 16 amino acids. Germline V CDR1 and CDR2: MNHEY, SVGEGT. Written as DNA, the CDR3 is TGTGCCAGCAGTTTACCATCCTATTCCGGCGGGACTGAAGCTTTCTTT. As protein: CASSLPSYSGGTEAFF.

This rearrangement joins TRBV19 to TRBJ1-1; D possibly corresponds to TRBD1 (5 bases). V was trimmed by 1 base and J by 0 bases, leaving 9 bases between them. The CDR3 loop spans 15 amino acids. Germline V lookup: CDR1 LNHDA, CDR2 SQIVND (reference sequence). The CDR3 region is CASSIVNRLNTEAFF. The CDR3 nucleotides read TGTGCCAGTAGTATAGTTAACAGGTTGAACACTGAAGCTTTCTTT.

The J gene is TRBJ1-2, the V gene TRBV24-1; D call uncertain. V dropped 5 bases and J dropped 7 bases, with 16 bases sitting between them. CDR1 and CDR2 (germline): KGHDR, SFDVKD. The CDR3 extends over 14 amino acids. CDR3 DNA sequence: TGTGCCACCAGTGCCGAACCGCGAGGCAGTGGCTACACCTTC. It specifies CATSAEPRGSGYTF.

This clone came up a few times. CDR3 sequence: CAWSGQGAGYSPLHF. The DNA for the CDR3 is TGTGCCTGGTCGGGACAGGGGGCAGGTTATTCACCCCTCCACTTT. The J gene is TRBJ1-6, the V gene TRBV30, with 12 bases fitting TRBD1. The germline V gene has CDR1 GTSNPN and CDR2 SVGIG (reference sequence). CDR3 size: 15 residues. After removal of 5 bases from V and 8 bases from J, the junction contained 7 bases not matched to a gene.

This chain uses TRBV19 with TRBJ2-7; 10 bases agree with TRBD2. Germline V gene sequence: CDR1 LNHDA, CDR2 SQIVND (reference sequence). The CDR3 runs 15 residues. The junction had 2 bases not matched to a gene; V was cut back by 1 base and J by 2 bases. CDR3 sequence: CASSIGTSGAYEQYF. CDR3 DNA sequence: TGTGCCAGTAGTATAGGCACTAGCGGGGCCTACGAGCAGTACTTC.

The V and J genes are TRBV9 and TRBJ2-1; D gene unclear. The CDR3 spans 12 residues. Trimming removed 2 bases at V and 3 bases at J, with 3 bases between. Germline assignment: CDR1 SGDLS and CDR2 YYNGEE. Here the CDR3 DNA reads TGTGCCAGCAGCGTCCTCTACAATGAGCAGTTCTTC. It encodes CASSVLYNEQFF.

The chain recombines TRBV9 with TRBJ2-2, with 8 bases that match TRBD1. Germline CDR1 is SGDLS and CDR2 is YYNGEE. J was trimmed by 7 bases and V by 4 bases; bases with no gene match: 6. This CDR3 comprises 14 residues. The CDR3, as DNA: TGTGCCAGCAGCTTCAGGGGGCTGGGCGGGGAGCTGTTTTTT. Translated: CASSFRGLGGELFF.

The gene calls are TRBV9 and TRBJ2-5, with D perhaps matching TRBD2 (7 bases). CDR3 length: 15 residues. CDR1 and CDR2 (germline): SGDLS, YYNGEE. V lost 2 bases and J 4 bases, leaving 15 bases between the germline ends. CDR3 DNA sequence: TGTGCCAGCAGCGTGGCGGGGGCAGGCGGAGAGACCCAGTACTTC. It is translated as CASSVAGAGGETQYF.

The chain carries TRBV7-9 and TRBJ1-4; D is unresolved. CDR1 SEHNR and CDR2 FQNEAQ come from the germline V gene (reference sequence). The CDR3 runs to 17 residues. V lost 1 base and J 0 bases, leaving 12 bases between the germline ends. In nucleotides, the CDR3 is TGTGCCAGCAGCTTAGTTCAGAGCTTTGCAACTAATGAAAAACTGTTTTTT. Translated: CASSLVQSFATNEKLFF.

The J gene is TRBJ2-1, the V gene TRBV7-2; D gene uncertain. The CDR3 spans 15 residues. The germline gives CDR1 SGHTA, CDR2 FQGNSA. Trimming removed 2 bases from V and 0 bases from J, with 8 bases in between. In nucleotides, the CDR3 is TGTGCCAGCAGCTTAAAATGGAGCTCCTACAATGAGCAGTTCTTC. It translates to CASSLKWSSYNEQFF.

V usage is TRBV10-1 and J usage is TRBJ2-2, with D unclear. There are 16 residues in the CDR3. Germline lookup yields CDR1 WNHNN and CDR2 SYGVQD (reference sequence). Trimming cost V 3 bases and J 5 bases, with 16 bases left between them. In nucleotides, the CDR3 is TGCGCCAGCAGTGAATCCTTACGACACCTTACCGGGGAGCTGTTTTTT. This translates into CASSESLRHLTGELFF.